The TCR beta chain described here comes from a study of blood T cell repertoires in COVID-19 (dated by TCRdb to about 2020). As for the study more broadly: The collaborator samples originated in the United States, Italy and Spain and spanned the acute and convalescent phases of COVID-19. The prospective study material was composed of cDNA or gDNA derived from T cells, B-cell-depleted T cells, or PBMCs. The dataset comprised deeply sampled blood TCRbeta repertoires from subjects exposed to, actively infected with, or recovered from COVID-19. The repertoires were made available in a free public database intended to serve as a resource for research on the immune response to SARS-CoV-2. Samples were obtained from the ongoing ImmuneRACE study (first 160 participants) and from 1,000 to 1,500 subjects provided by 6 global collaborators. Nearly every sample came with metadata listing a de-identified subject ID, COVID-19 status, age in years and sex. HLA class I and class II types, where available, came from metadata supplied by the sample provider rather than from assay-based typing. On the study overall, not on this receptor specifically: Clinical and demographic metadata were provided uncurated, with the amount varying by source and participant.

As to this clone: Which antigen it targets is not known. The record has no base qualities; no much larger clone is one base away.

Sequences LGHDT (CDR1) and YNNKEL (CDR2) are obtained from the germline V gene (reference sequence). V gives up 1 base and J gives up 10 bases, and the segment between their germline ends measures 17 bases. Including the terminal cysteine and phenylalanine, the CDR3 comprises 15 residues. The sequence is cut down to CDR3 DNA, 45 bases in frame from base 1. The immunoSEQ Assay, a bias-controlled multiplex PCR, was used to amplify TCRbeta CDR3 regions from genomic DNA. The paper's data handling went like this. Within the assay, amplification of reference gene primers was used to estimate how many nucleated cells each sample contained. To quantify the absolute abundance of each unique TCRbeta CDR3 rearrangement, sequence reads were collapsed and filtered. Productive Simpson clonality was computed per sample as the square root of Simpson's diversity index over productive rearrangements. What TCRdb holds here is the immuneACCESS table cut down to in-frame rearrangements. Part of the clones is not present; checked against another copy, under half of the missing clones reflect an unresolved V gene, and the others are unexplained. V and J calls plus clone size are reproduced from that table; the DNA served to infer D and trimming. The table for this sample lists over 200,000 clones; roughly nine tenths of them were counted only once. Of the sample, more than 0.7% falls within the top ten clones.

At one collaborating source in Seattle, patients were enrolled during active infection and were followed longitudinally through the course of disease. Whole blood was collected in K2EDTA tubes by collaborating institutions according to the institutions' own protocols. For TCRbeta analysis, collaborators shipped samples as frozen whole blood, isolated PBMCs, or DNA extracted from either of those sample types. The TCR was taken from a man between 60 and 75 years old with COVID-19, enrolled during active disease. Sequenced material: peripheral blood. The sequence joins TRBV3-1 (or the pseudogene TRBV3-2) to TRBJ2-1; a confident D gene designation cannot be given. The CDR3 protein is CASSQVPGGTLEQFF. The DNA is as follows: TGTGCCAGCAGCCAAGTCCCCGGCGGTACCTTGGAGCAGTTCTTC.